This T cell receptor beta chain originates from a study of T cell changes during pregnancy in multiple sclerosis (dated by TCRdb to between 2019 and 2020). Concerning the study at large: The study looked at changes in the T cell repertoire across pregnancy in women with multiple sclerosis.

With respect to this clone: The antigen it recognizes is unknown. Base quality data are lacking; no much larger clone is found one base away.

CDR1 MDHEN and CDR2 SYDVKM are derived from the germline V gene. Trimming removed 5 bases from V and 5 bases from J, leaving 19 bases between the germline ends. The CDR3 contains 16 residues, cysteine and phenylalanine counted. Only the CDR3 DNA stays, 48 bases, in frame from base 1. Libraries were made using the immunoSEQ multiplex PCR assay. TCRdb obtained this table from immuneACCESS and retained in-frame rearrangements with V and J assigned. These tables miss some clones; where compared with another copy, unresolved V genes account for less than half of the shortfall, and the remainder is unexplained. This sample lists about 73,000 clones; around 92% were detected once. The ten largest account for less than 3.5% of the sample.

This receptor was obtained from a female donor in good health, enrolled as a control in a pregnancy study. Sequencing used peripheral blood, obtained in the third trimester of pregnancy. In this chain, TRBV28 is recombined with TRBJ2-1; the best D guess is TRBD2, with 6 bases matching. The CDR3 region has the sequence CASSTLGRGSNNEQFF. DNA sequence: TGTGCCAGCAGTACCCTCGGCCGGGGGTCCAACAATGAGCAGTTCTTC.